Each of the 12 T cell receptor beta chains below was sequenced from the same sample in a study of blood T cell repertoires in COVID-19. TCRdb keeps only in-frame clones here, not all; method: immunoSEQ multiplex PCR. The repertoire has over 200,000 clones, about 80% of them found once; the top ten carry 4% to 5.5%. Sequencing was done on a sample of peripheral blood. These receptors originate from a man aged 45-60 years with active or convalescent COVID-19.

This rearrangement joins TRBV5-1 to TRBJ2-1; 8 bases map to TRBD2. Trimming removed 6 bases from V and 7 bases from J; junction bases left unmatched: 12. Germline CDR1 reads SGHRS; CDR2 reads YFSETQ. The CDR3 totals 15 residues. CDR3 nucleotide sequence: TGCGCCAGCATGATCCTGGGACTAGTGGGAAATGAGCAGTTCTTC. The encoded protein is CASMILGLVGNEQFF.

The chain is built from TRBV3-1 (or the pseudogene TRBV3-2) and TRBJ2-3; a possible D gene is TRBD2 (6 bases). Per the germline V gene, CDR1 is LGHDT and CDR2 is YNNKEL (reference sequence). V was clipped by 8 bases and J by 4 bases, with 19 bases between them. This CDR3 is built from 15 residues. The CDR3 DNA is TGTGCCAGCGGAGGACTACCCTTGGGGGCAGATACGCAGTATTTT. Translated: CASGGLPLGADTQYF.

The chain carries TRBV9 and TRBJ2-1, with a possible D match to TRBD1 (6 bases). V was shortened by 1 base and J by 2 bases, with 10 bases between the two germline ends. The CDR3 consists of 15 residues. The germline gives CDR1 SGDLS, CDR2 YYNGEE. The CDR3 is CASSVQGSPYNEQFF. The CDR3 nucleotides read TGTGCCAGCAGCGTACAGGGGTCCCCCTACAATGAGCAGTTCTTC. Based on the CDR3 plus reference TRBV9 and TRBJ2-1, the full variable domain is DSGVTQTPKHLITATGQRVTLRCSPRSGDLSVYWYQQSLDQGLQFLIQYYNGEERAKGNILERFSAQQFPDLHSELNLSSLELGDSALYFCASSVQGSPYNEQFFGPGTRLTVL.

The V call is TRBV3-1 (or the pseudogene TRBV3-2), the J call TRBJ1-4, with 8 positions matching TRBD1. Germline lookup yields CDR1 LGHDT and CDR2 YNNKEL (reference sequence). There are 15 residues in the CDR3. V shed 2 bases, J shed 7 bases, and the junction held 6 bases outside the gene matches. CDR3 nucleotide sequence: TGTGCCAGCAGCCAACAGACAGGGGAAAGTGAAAAACTGTTTTTT. Amino acid sequence: CASSQQTGESEKLFF.

This rearrangement joins TRBV28 to TRBJ2-2; possible D gene TRBD2, 5 bases. Per the germline V gene, CDR1 is MDHEN and CDR2 is SYDVKM. Trimming took off 2 bases at V and 2 bases at J, with 9 bases between the two ends. The CDR3 extends over 15 amino acids. CDR3 region: CASSLPSSNTGELFF. The CDR3 region has the DNA TGTGCCAGCAGTTTACCTAGCTCAAACACCGGGGAGCTGTTTTTT.

The CDR3 here is CASSAIIAGVTDGYTF. The CDR3 DNA reads as TGTGCCAGCAGTGCCATTATCGCAGGGGTCACAGATGGCTACACCTTC. The V and J genes are TRBV6-1 and TRBJ1-2; D is possibly TRBD1 (6 bases). Germline values: CDR1 MNHNS, CDR2 SASEGT. Trimming pared 4 bases from V and 6 bases from J, leaving 21 bases between. CDR3 length: 16 amino acids.

This clone was counted only a few times. V gene TRBV3-1 (or the pseudogene TRBV3-2) combines with J gene TRBJ2-1; 9 bases fit TRBD1. V trimming: 4 bases; J trimming: 4 bases; junction bases outside the gene matches: 14. Per the germline V gene, CDR1 is LGHDT and CDR2 is YNNKEL (reference sequence). This CDR3 is 18 amino acids long. CDR3 sequence (DNA): TGTGCCAGCAGCCGTACGGGTCTGGGACAGGGAGGATACAATGAGCAGTTCTTC. Encoded protein: CASSRTGLGQGGYNEQFF.

CDR3 sequence reads: CASSLPGQGGYTF. The CDR3 coding sequence is TGTGCCAGCAGTCTACCTGGACAAGGAGGCTACACCTTC. This sequence joins TRBV6-5 and TRBJ1-2, with TRBD1 as a possible D gene (5 bases). CDR1 is MNHEY, CDR2 SVGAGI, per germline. This CDR3 has 13 residues. The germline V and J ends were trimmed by 5 bases and 8 bases, with 15 bases remaining between them.

This clone was seen only a few times. This chain joins TRBV19 and TRBJ2-2, with D maybe TRBD2 (6 bases). CDR3 size: 13 residues. Trimming took off 7 bases at V and 7 bases at J, with 13 bases between the two ends. Per germline, CDR1 LNHDA and CDR2 SQIVND (reference sequence). CDR3: CASTPRRGGELFF. In DNA, the CDR3 is TGTGCCAGTACCCCGAGGAGGGGCGGGGAGCTGTTTTTT.

The CDR3 bases are TGTGCCAGCAGCGTGGACAGGGGGTCCTACAATGAGCAGTTCTTC. Translated, it gives CASSVDRGSYNEQFF. The J gene is TRBJ2-1, the V gene TRBV11-2, with 10 bases matching TRBD1. V lost 5 bases, J lost 1 base, and 2 bases stayed unmatched. The germline gives CDR1 SGHAT, CDR2 FQNNGV. The CDR3 loop spans 15 amino acids.

The V gene is TRBV30, the J gene TRBJ1-5; maybe TRBD1 (5 bases). The CDR3 has 16 residues. The V end was cut by 3 bases, the J end by 2 bases, with 17 bases between. CDR1 and CDR2 (germline): GTSNPN, SVGIG (reference sequence). CDR3 protein: CAWSPGLGGGNQPQHF. The CDR3 bases are TGTGCCTGGAGCCCGGGACTGGGGGGAGGCAATCAGCCCCAGCATTTT.

This clone was counted once. The genes are TRBV2 and TRBJ2-5; D gene ambiguous. V was shortened by 3 bases and J by 2 bases, with 16 bases between the two germline ends. The CDR3 consists of 16 residues. In germline, CDR1 is SNHLY, CDR2 FYNNEI. The CDR3 DNA follows: TGTGCCAGCAGTGAGTTAGACATCTACTTTCAAGAGACCCAGTACTTC. Protein: CASSELDIYFQETQYF.